The 20 T cell receptor beta chains listed next were all sequenced from one sample in a study of T cells expressing NK-cell markers. TCRdb reprocessed the 5' RACE reads, with one entry per CDR3 protein and no DNA. The sample totals about 300,000 distinct CDR3 sequences. Sequencing was carried out using blood T cells: a sorted CD56 or NKG2C T cell subset, CD4+ or CD8+ T cells, or bulk PBMC T cells (not recorded which). The receptors derive from a woman aged 18-70 years in good health.

The V and J genes are TRBV15 and TRBJ2-3; TCRdb's D call of TRBD2 is untestable without DNA. The V gene's germline CDR1 is LNHNV and CDR2 YYDKDF (reference sequence). CDR3 length: 14 amino acids. The CDR3 spells CATTQTSAADTQYF.

The genes are TRBV2 and TRBJ2-5; TCRdb's D call of TRBD2 is untestable without DNA. This CDR3 comprises 13 residues. The germline CDR1 and CDR2 sequences are SNHLY and FYNNEI. The CDR3 is CASSEAQASEPTF.

The chain uses TRBV11-1 and TRBJ1-1; as DNA is missing, the TRBD1 call by TCRdb cannot be tested. Per the germline V gene, CDR1 is SGHAT and CDR2 is FQDESV (reference sequence). The CDR3 spans 18 residues. CDR3 protein: CASSSPGKQGARNTEAFF.

The rearrangement joins TRBV6-2 or TRBV6-3 to TRBJ2-7; TCRdb gives TRBD2 as the D gene, but with no DNA this cannot be confirmed. The CDR3 contains 16 residues. Germline V gene sequence: CDR1 MNHEY, CDR2 SVGEGT. The CDR3 reads CASSLGLTGLAYEQYF.

This rearrangement joins TRBV4-3 to TRBJ2-3; TCRdb selects TRBD2, and the lack of DNA leaves this call unchecked. This CDR3 has 16 residues. Germline V gene sequence: CDR1 LGHNA, CDR2 YSLEER. The chain's CDR3 is CASSPRTSGGGNTQYF.

The chain uses TRBV7-9 and TRBJ2-6. The CDR3 extends over 15 amino acids. Germline CDR1 is SEHNR and CDR2 is FQNEAQ (reference sequence). CDR3 protein: CASSLGASGANVLTF.

The V gene is TRBV20-1, the J gene TRBJ1-1. This CDR3 contains 14 residues. The germline V gene encodes CDR1 DFQATT and CDR2 SNEGSKA (reference sequence). The CDR3 loop is CSAQAGMARTEAFF.

The chain employs TRBV18 and TRBJ1-5; TCRdb's assignment of TRBD1 cannot be checked, as there is no DNA. The CDR3 is made up of 16 amino acids. Germline CDR1 KGHSH, CDR2 LQKENI. This chain's CDR3 is CASSQTVMGGGQPQHF.

This CDR3 is CAWEPSSNTQYF. The J gene is TRBJ2-3, the V gene TRBV30; TCRdb lists TRBD2, though no DNA is available to test this call. The CDR3 is 12 residues long. Germline loops: CDR1 GTSNPN, CDR2 SVGIG (reference sequence).

This rearrangement joins TRBV3-1 to TRBJ2-5; TCRdb gives TRBD1 as the D gene, but with no DNA this cannot be confirmed. The V gene's germline CDR1 is LGHDT and CDR2 YNNKEL (reference sequence). The CDR3 consists of 15 residues. The CDR3 spells CASSHPRATQKTQYF.

The rearrangement links TRBV12-3 or TRBV12-4 to TRBJ1-1; the TRBD1 assignment by TCRdb is unverifiable without DNA. The CDR3 totals 14 residues. The chain's CDR3 is CASSLPPQRAEAFF.

The CDR3 sequence: CSVEAPPGETQYF. The chain has TRBV29-1 and TRBJ2-5; TCRdb designates TRBD1, a call that cannot be tested without DNA. CDR1 is SQVTM, CDR2 ANQGSEA, per germline. The CDR3 loop spans 13 amino acids.

The V and J genes are TRBV7-2 and TRBJ2-3; the D gene TCRdb calls, TRBD2, cannot be checked with no DNA. This CDR3 is built from 15 residues. Germline V lookup: CDR1 SGHTA, CDR2 FQGNSA. The CDR3 sequence: CASSLDSPNADTQYF.

The gene calls are TRBV7-2 and TRBJ2-7; the D call from TCRdb, TRBD1, cannot be confirmed without DNA. This CDR3 contains 15 residues. Germline V CDR1 and CDR2: SGHTA, FQGNSA. CDR3: CASSLPGGRLYEQYF.

This chain joins TRBV6-2 or TRBV6-3 and TRBJ1-1; the D call from TCRdb, TRBD1, cannot be confirmed without DNA. This CDR3 region has 14 residues. Germline V gene data show CDR1 as MNHEY and CDR2 as SVGEGT. CDR3 loop: CASSGRQGGTEAFF.

This sequence joins TRBV5-4 and TRBJ2-5; lacking DNA, the TRBD2 call made by TCRdb goes unchecked. Germline V gene lookup returns CDR1 SGHNT and CDR2 YYREEE (reference sequence). This CDR3 is 15 amino acids long. CDR3 loop: CASSSGGTQGETQYF.

V and J are TRBV4-3 and TRBJ2-2; with no DNA, the TCRdb D assignment of TRBD1 cannot be verified. This CDR3 has 16 amino acids. Germline lookup yields CDR1 LGHNA and CDR2 YSLEER. The chain's CDR3 is CASSQVPGQNTGELFF.

This chain links TRBV5-1 with TRBJ2-7. CDR3 length equals 13 residues. Germline V gene data show CDR1 as SGHRS and CDR2 as YFSETQ. The CDR3 spells CASSLGSTYEQYF.

The rearrangement joins TRBV18 to TRBJ2-1; TCRdb picks TRBD2, but there is no DNA to check that call. CDR1 and CDR2 (germline): KGHSH, LQKENI. The CDR3 runs to 15 residues. The CDR3 loop reads CASSPGLAGGREQFF.

J is TRBJ2-1 and V is TRBV29-1; TCRdb proposes TRBD2, but this gene call is untestable without DNA. Per the germline V gene, CDR1 is SQVTM and CDR2 is ANQGSEA. This CDR3 comprises 15 residues. CDR3 sequence reads: CSVQGGAGEYNEQFF.